Shown below are 23 T cell receptor beta chains from a single sample sequenced in a study of blood T cell repertoires in COVID-19. Sequenced by immunoSEQ multiplex PCR; TCRdb stores in-frame clones only, minus some. The sample records 190,000 or so clones, about 88% being singletons. Material for sequencing was peripheral blood. These receptors came from a man in his forties or fifties with active or convalescent COVID-19.

This clone has a single count. The chain uses TRBV7-2 and TRBJ1-1; D gene ambiguous. Trimming left V 4 bases short and J 0 bases short, with 18 bases between. The germline V gene encodes CDR1 SGHTA and CDR2 FQGNSA. This CDR3 comprises 17 residues. The chain's CDR3 is CASSYAGSNYMNTEAFF. The DNA of the CDR3 is TGTGCCAGCAGCTATGCGGGTTCTAACTATATGAACACTGAAGCTTTCTTT.

Written as DNA, the CDR3 is TGTGCCAGCGGGGGGGCCATGGATACGCAGTATTTT. This codes for CASGGAMDTQYF. The chain employs TRBV28 and TRBJ2-3, with D maybe TRBD2 (7 bases). The CDR3 covers 12 residues. From germline, CDR1 is MDHEN and CDR2 SYDVKM. Trimming removed 8 bases at V and 6 bases at J, with 12 bases between.

The rearrangement uses TRBV5-5 and TRBJ1-1; 10 positions match TRBD1. CDR1 is SGHKS, CDR2 YYEKEE, per germline (reference sequence). V trimming: 4 bases; J trimming: 0 bases; junction bases outside the gene matches: 9. CDR3 length equals 17 residues. The CDR3 DNA follows: TGTGCCAGCAGCATAGGACAGGGGGGATGGATGAACACTGAAGCTTTCTTT. Translation gives CASSIGQGGWMNTEAFF.

The rearrangement links TRBV5-1 to TRBJ1-2; TRBD1 agrees at 10 bases. The junction had 9 bases not matched to a gene; V was cut back by 3 bases and J by 4 bases. The CDR3 sequence is 16 residues long. From germline, CDR1 is SGHRS and CDR2 YFSETQ. CDR3 sequence (DNA): TGCGCCAGCAGCTACCCCGGGACAGGGGTAGCCTATGGCTACACCTTC. It yields the protein CASSYPGTGVAYGYTF.

This clone appeared a single time. The chain uses TRBV18 and TRBJ2-5; the D gene is possibly TRBD2 (7 bases). Germline values: CDR1 KGHSH, CDR2 LQKENI. Trimming left V 3 bases short and J 1 base short, with 15 bases between. The CDR3 length is 16 residues. The DNA of the CDR3 is TGTGCCAGCTCACCCACAGGGCGGGGGAGCCAAGAGACCCAGTACTTC. This encodes CASSPTGRGSQETQYF.

This rearrangement joins TRBV7-6 to TRBJ2-7, with 8 bases identical to TRBD2. Germline V gives CDR1 SGHVS, CDR2 FNYEAQ. The CDR3 is 14 amino acids. V was clipped by 5 bases and J by 7 bases; unmatched bases: 10. The CDR3 region is CASSPPGGAGEQYF. The DNA of the CDR3 is TGTGCCAGCAGCCCCCCGGGGGGGGCAGGGGAGCAGTACTTC.

This clone was counted a single time. The chain combines TRBV27 with TRBJ1-5, with 8 bases matching TRBD1. This CDR3 comprises 16 residues. The germline gives CDR1 MNHEY, CDR2 SMNVEV (reference sequence). V shed 4 bases, J shed 4 bases, and the junction held 9 bases outside the gene matches. The CDR3 sequence: CASSSRGQGLNQPQHF. The CDR3 DNA is TGTGCCAGCAGTTCCCGAGGACAGGGATTGAATCAGCCCCAGCATTTT.

The chain joins TRBV2 to TRBJ2-1; 7 bases fit TRBD2. Unmatched junction bases numbered 1, after V lost 8 bases and J lost 9 bases. Germline-derived CDR1 and CDR2 are SNHLY and FYNNEI. The CDR3 sequence is 10 residues long. CDR3 protein: CASGGGEQFF. CDR3 bases: TGTGCCAGCGGGGGGGGTGAGCAGTTCTTC.

V and J are TRBV14 and TRBJ1-1; 7 bases are shared with TRBD1. Per germline, CDR1 SGHDN and CDR2 FVKESK. The CDR3 consists of 14 residues. With V trimmed by 4 bases and J by 0 bases, 2 bases remained unmatched. CDR3 nucleotides: TGTGCCAGCAGCCCACAGGGGATGAACACTGAAGCTTTCTTT. This codes for CASSPQGMNTEAFF.

The rearrangement links TRBV7-9 to TRBJ2-3, with 7 bases aligning to TRBD2. CDR3 length: 18 residues. Trimming at V came to 5 bases and at J to 4 bases, leaving 18 bases not matched to a gene. Germline V gene sequence: CDR1 SEHNR, CDR2 FQNEAQ (reference sequence). CDR3 in amino acids: CASSSTSSGLFRADTQYF. In DNA, the CDR3 is TGTGCCAGCAGCAGCACCTCTAGCGGCCTTTTCCGGGCAGATACGCAGTATTTT.

Notes on this clone: No conserved phenylalanine or tryptophan is present at the end of the CDR3, so a read error is the likely explanation. Because the CDR3's place on the DNA is in doubt, the DNA is left out and the CDR3 is given as listed by TCRdb. J is TRBJ1-4 and V is TRBV10-1; the table names TRBD1, a call not compared with the DNA. The CDR3 is 10 amino acids in total, end residues counted. The germline V gene encodes CDR1 WNHNN and CDR2 SYGVQD (reference sequence). The CDR3 reads CASRLRGFGG.

This chain connects TRBV4-3 to TRBJ1-1; TRBD1 matches at 7 bases. The CDR3 extends over 18 amino acids. Germline assignment: CDR1 LGHNA and CDR2 YSLEER. J gave up 0 bases and V 3 bases, and 13 bases lay outside the gene matches. CDR3 coding DNA: TGCGCCAGCAGCCATCCCGACAGGGTACAGACTATGAACACTGAAGCTTTCTTT. Amino acids: CASSHPDRVQTMNTEAFF.

V gene TRBV18 combines with J gene TRBJ1-2, with 8 bases lining up with TRBD1. V dropped 4 bases and J dropped 6; count of bases not matched to a gene: 4. Germline V gives CDR1 KGHSH, CDR2 LQKENI. The CDR3 covers 13 residues. The CDR3 sequence: CASSRQGKDGYTF. The CDR3 DNA reads as TGTGCCAGCTCACGACAGGGGAAAGATGGCTACACCTTC.

The V and J genes are TRBV30 and TRBJ1-1, with 7 bases lining up with TRBD1. Per the germline V gene, CDR1 is GTSNPN and CDR2 is SVGIG (reference sequence). The CDR3 contains 14 residues. V lost 5 bases, J lost 1 base, and 7 bases stayed unmatched. The CDR3 nucleotides are TGTGCCTGGTGCCTATGGACAGGGAACACTGAAGCTTTCTTT. It encodes CAWCLWTGNTEAFF. Full variable domain (outside the CDR3, taken from reference TRBV30 and TRBJ1-1): SQTIHQWPATLVQPVGSPLSLECTVEGTSNPNLYWYRQAAGRGLQLLFYSVGIGQISSEVPQNLSASRPQDRQFILSSKKLLLSDSGFYLCAWCLWTGNTEAFFGQGTRLTVV.

The chain uses TRBV4-1 and TRBJ2-7, with D hard to call. Germline values: CDR1 MGHRA, CDR2 YSYEKL. V was shortened by 3 bases and J by 3 bases, with 18 bases between the two germline ends. The CDR3 consists of 16 residues. This CDR3 is CASSHAPPRSNYEQYF. In nucleotides, the CDR3 is TGCGCCAGCAGCCACGCACCTCCACGCAGTAACTACGAGCAGTACTTC.

This chain joins TRBV18 and TRBJ2-3; TRBD2 matches 13 bases. Germline trimming cut 5 bases from V and 1 base from J; bases unmatched to any gene: 0. Germline lookup yields CDR1 KGHSH and CDR2 LQKENI. The length of the CDR3 is 15 residues. The CDR3 here is CASSGLAGGTDTQYF. CDR3 coding DNA: TGTGCCAGCTCAGGACTAGCGGGGGGCACAGATACGCAGTATTTT.

The chain links TRBV7-3 to TRBJ2-7, with D possibly TRBD1 on 6 matching bases. Germline CDR1 and CDR2: SGHTA and FQGTGA. The CDR3 loop spans 14 amino acids. The ends were cut back, 5 bases at V and 1 base at J, with 12 bases in the middle. The CDR3 here is CASSQGPESYEQYF. The CDR3 region has the DNA TGTGCCAGCAGCCAGGGGCCGGAGTCCTACGAGCAGTACTTC.

The chain combines TRBV3-1 (or the pseudogene TRBV3-2) with TRBJ2-1; perhaps TRBD2 as D (7 bases). Trimming removed 5 bases at V and 7 bases at J, with 21 bases between. The CDR3 consists of 16 residues. From germline, CDR1 is LGHDT and CDR2 YNNKEL (reference sequence). CDR3 amino acids: CASSATGGRGRNEQFF. The CDR3 coding sequence is TGTGCCAGCAGCGCGACCGGGGGGCGGGGAAGGAATGAGCAGTTCTTC.

V is TRBV7-2 and J is TRBJ2-3, with 14 bases fitting TRBD2. CDR3 length equals 14 residues. V dropped 1 base and J dropped 9; count of bases not matched to a gene: 0. Germline CDR1 reads SGHTA; CDR2 reads FQGNSA. The chain's CDR3 is CASSLGTSGGTQYF. The DNA of the CDR3 is TGTGCCAGCAGCTTAGGGACTAGCGGGGGGACGCAGTATTTT.

The chain joins TRBV7-2 to TRBJ1-6; 7 bases are shared with TRBD1. Germline CDR1 reads SGHTA; CDR2 reads FQGNSA. The CDR3 runs 14 residues. The junction had 2 bases not matched to a gene; V was cut back by 6 bases and J by 3 bases. In DNA form, the CDR3 reads TGTGCCAGCAGGGGGACAGTCTATAATTCACCCCTCCACTTT. Translating it yields CASRGTVYNSPLHF.

The chain uses TRBV27 and TRBJ1-5, with 7 nucleotides matching TRBD1. The trim removed 5 bases at V and 1 base at J, leaving 5 bases unmatched. The CDR3 runs to 15 residues. Germline assignment: CDR1 MNHEY and CDR2 SMNVEV (reference sequence). CDR3 protein: CASSQGEWSNQPQHF. The CDR3 coding sequence is TGTGCCAGCAGTCAGGGGGAGTGGAGCAATCAGCCCCAGCATTTT.

The table lists this clone with a few counts. V gene TRBV7-9 combines with J gene TRBJ1-2, with no clear D. The germline V and J ends were trimmed by 5 bases and 1 base, with 8 bases remaining between them. CDR1 is SEHNR, CDR2 FQNEAQ, per germline (reference sequence). The CDR3 extends over 13 amino acids. CDR3 DNA sequence: TGTGCCAGCAGCAACTGGAGTAACTATGGCTACACCTTC. This codes for CASSNWSNYGYTF.

V and J are TRBV11-2 and TRBJ2-1; TRBD2 matches at 8 bases. The ends lost 0 bases at V and 0 bases at J; junction bases unmatched: 4. The germline CDR1 and CDR2 sequences are SGHAT and FQNNGV. CDR3 size: 17 residues. CDR3 protein: CASSLEAGDPSYNEQFF. The CDR3 nucleotides are TGTGCCAGCAGCTTAGAAGCGGGGGACCCCTCCTACAATGAGCAGTTCTTC.